The clone carrying this T cell receptor beta chain turned up a few times. The antigen remains unidentified. Clones were read by immunoSEQ multiplex PCR, and TCRdb kept only the in-frame ones, dropping some. The sample records about 300,000 clones, roughly 71% being singletons. The record originates from a study of cytotoxic CD8 clonotypes in ibrutinib-treated CLL. The wider study: Response was recorded as partial in approximately 25 patients and complete in 2; at median about 64 months, approximately 15 remained remitted and some 12 had progressed. Mean yields were roughly 240,000 productive templates and 94,082 productive rearrangements per sample. Study-wide findings and caveats: Public clonotypes proved infrequent, and on treatment they shrank or remained steady. Upon ibrutinib response clonality rose, and upon progression it fell back toward baseline.

The receptor's source is a human donor with chronic lymphocytic leukemia. The sample in question was PBMCs, obtained after 36 months of ibrutinib treatment.

CDR3 sequence: CASSLGDSLYEQYF. For the CDR3, the DNA is TGTGCCAGCAGCTTAGGCGACAGTCTATACGAGCAGTACTTC. The chain recombines TRBV7-9 with TRBJ2-7, with D perhaps TRBD1 (5 bases). Looked up from germline, CDR1 is SEHNR and CDR2 is FQNEAQ (reference sequence). Trimming pared 1 base from V and 4 bases from J, leaving 11 bases between. The CDR3 loop spans 14 amino acids.